This T cell receptor (beta chain) was captured in a study of T-cell reconstitution after alpha-beta-depleted transplantation in children (dated by TCRdb to the mid-2010s). Notes on the research overall: Using TCR repertoire profiling, the study followed T-cell immune reconstitution in a quantitative way in children after TCRalphabeta/CD19-depleted allogeneic hematopoietic cell transplantation.

Libraries were built with PCR. The sequencing machine was an Illumina HiSeq 2500. To normalize quantification of the TCRbeta repertoire, the TCR libraries were built with molecular barcoding that relied on unique molecular identifiers. The public reads were reprocessed in TCRdb via fastp at Q25 and MiXCR, keeping in-frame beta chains. Here each entry gathers all rows of one CDR3 protein and keeps the most common genes and DNA. The sample records some 500,000 distinct CDR3 sequences, about 16% of which are singletons. The ten largest clones represent approximately 3% of the sample. Comment on this clonotype: Its antigen specificity is not known. No base quality values were provided; no much bigger clone lies one nucleotide off.

Inclusive of the bounding cysteine and phenylalanine, the CDR3 is 15 residues long. Just CDR3 DNA is preserved here, 45 bases in frame from base 1. Trimmed from V: 5 bases; trimmed from J: 6 bases; junction bases lacking a gene match: 6. The specimen comprised PBMCs from the stem cell graft donor, sampled from the stem cell graft. This clonotype was sampled from a human donor who donated a stem cell graft to a child with acute lymphoblastic leukemia. The receptor chain draws on TRBV12-3 or TRBV12-4 and TRBJ2-1; 11 junctional bases match TRBD1. The CDR3 sequence is CASSLGQGAINEQFF. The nucleotide sequence reads TGTGCCAGCAGTCTAGGACAGGGGGCGATCAATGAGCAGTTCTTC.